This TCR beta chain was sequenced in a study of cytomegalovirus exposure and HLA in healthy donors. The PCR ran on 60 Vbeta and 13 Jbeta primers. Clones were sequenced by immunoSEQ multiplex PCR, and TCRdb holds only the in-frame ones, with some missing. The sample includes 90,000 to 150,000 clones, over 75% seen only once; the top ten take over 9.5%. Whole-study results and caveats: Analysis was carried out at a later point, and it linked a missense DCLRE1C variant to TCR beta V- and J-gene trimming.

Each donor was nominally healthy when sampled (though unrecorded immune exposures were likely). The CDR3 has 17 amino acids. Germline loops: CDR1 SGHTA, CDR2 FQGNSA. This clone was counted only a few times. The antigen remains unidentified. Sequence at one end of the junction differs from germline and may be a read error. This receptor was taken from a man aged 35 to 55 in good health and CMV-seropositive. Input material: PBMCs. The chain couples TRBV7-2 to TRBJ2-6; maybe TRBD1 (6 bases). For the CDR3, the DNA is TGTGCCAGCAGCTTACTGCGTTCAGGGGCTGGGGCCAACGGCCTGACTTTC. Amino acid sequence: CASSLLRSGAGANGLTF. Supplemented by reference TRBV7-2 and TRBJ2-6, the full variable domain reads GAGVSQSPSNKVTEKGKDVELRCDPISGHTALYWYRQSLGQGLEFLIYFQGNSAPDKSGLPSDRFSAERTGGSVSTLTIQRTQQEDSAVYLCASSLLRSGAGANGLTFGAGSRLTVL.